Below, 19 T cell receptor beta chains from the same sample are listed, as sequenced in a study of T cell responses to AZD1222 COVID-19 vaccine. The table came from immunoSEQ multiplex PCR; TCRdb's copy has only in-frame clones and leaves some out. This table holds over 95,000 clones, roughly nine tenths found once. The material sequenced was peripheral blood, taken on day 0 of AZD1222 vaccination. These receptors were obtained from an adult in good health.

This chain uses TRBV7-3 with TRBJ1-2; 12 positions agree with TRBD1. With V trimmed by 2 bases and J by 8 bases, 3 bases remained unmatched. The CDR3 is 14 residues long. Germline V gene data show CDR1 as SGHTA and CDR2 as FQGTGA. The CDR3 DNA follows: TGTGCCAGCAGCTTATCCGGGACAGGGGGCGGCTACACCTTC. Amino acid sequence: CASSLSGTGGGYTF. The complete variable domain, with remaining parts taken from reference TRBV7-3 and TRBJ1-2, reads GAGVSQTPSNKVTEKGKYVELRCDPISGHTALYWYRQSLGQGPEFLIYFQGTGAADDSGLPNDRFFAVRPEGSVSTLKIQRTERGDSAVYLCASSLSGTGGGYTFGSGTRLTVV.

The table lists this clone with a few counts. J is TRBJ1-2 and V is TRBV4-3, with D uncertain. V lost 0 bases to trimming and J lost 2 bases, with 1 base between them. Germline V lookup: CDR1 LGHNA, CDR2 YSLEER. This CDR3 has 12 amino acids. The CDR3 region is CASSQENYGYTF. For the CDR3, the DNA is TGCGCCAGCAGCCAAGAGAACTATGGCTACACCTTC.

The chain employs TRBV7-2 and TRBJ2-5, with D possibly matching TRBD2 (6 bases). Trimming stripped 1 base from V and 2 bases from J, with 11 bases between. The germline V gene has CDR1 SGHTA and CDR2 FQGNSA. The CDR3 runs 15 residues. CDR3 amino acids: CASSLVQGLQETQYF. As DNA, the CDR3 is TGTGCCAGCAGCTTAGTTCAGGGACTTCAAGAGACCCAGTACTTC.

V and J are TRBV6-5 and TRBJ2-7; the match to TRBD1 covers 8 bases. With 5 bases clipped from V and 0 bases from J, the junction kept 6 bases outside the gene matches. The germline V gene encodes CDR1 MNHEY and CDR2 SVGAGI. This CDR3 is 15 amino acids long. This CDR3 reads CASSRQGPNSYEQYF. In DNA, the CDR3 is TGTGCCAGCAGTAGACAGGGGCCTAACTCCTACGAGCAGTACTTC.

J is TRBJ2-7 and V is TRBV27, with TRBD2 matching 11 bases. Germline CDR1 is MNHEY and CDR2 is SMNVEV (reference sequence). The CDR3 loop spans 19 amino acids. The J segment lost 0 bases and the V segment lost 8 bases, leaving 18 bases of the junction unmatched. The CDR3 spells CASRRAGLAGGQSSYEQYF. The CDR3 DNA sequence: TGTGCCAGCCGACGAGCGGGGCTAGCGGGGGGCCAAAGCTCCTACGAGCAGTACTTC.

The CDR3 loop reads CASSQTGGYQPQHF. CDR3 nucleotides: TGTGCCAGCAGCCAGACAGGGGGCTATCAGCCCCAGCATTTT. V usage is TRBV6-5 and J usage is TRBJ1-5, with 10 bases fitting TRBD1. Losses at the gene ends were 6 bases for V and 5 bases for J; bases not matched to a gene: 4. This CDR3 has 14 amino acids. Germline V gives CDR1 MNHEY, CDR2 SVGAGI.

The chain is built from TRBV30 and TRBJ1-2, with D perhaps matching TRBD1 (6 bases). The germline V gene encodes CDR1 GTSNPN and CDR2 SVGIG (reference sequence). The CDR3 totals 14 residues. Trimming shortened V by 2 bases and J by 0 bases, and 10 bases separated the two germline ends. Written as DNA, the CDR3 is TGTGCCTGGAGTTTGGACAGACCTAACTATGGCTACACCTTC. This encodes CAWSLDRPNYGYTF.

The chain couples TRBV7-3 to TRBJ2-1; weak D call: TRBD1 (6 bases). This CDR3 has 15 residues. V dropped 5 bases and J dropped 2 bases, with 13 bases sitting between them. The V gene's germline CDR1 is SGHTA and CDR2 FQGTGA. The CDR3 DNA sequence: TGTGCCAGCAGCATACGAGAGGGGGCCTACAATGAGCAGTTCTTC. It is translated as CASSIREGAYNEQFF.

The genes are TRBV6-5 and TRBJ2-7; D is unresolved. CDR1 MNHEY and CDR2 SVGAGI come from the germline V gene. V was clipped by 6 bases and J by 2 bases, with 14 bases between them. The CDR3 has 14 residues. The CDR3 bases are TGTGCCAGCAGGCGGACCCAACCCCCCTACGAGCAGTACTTC. Amino acids: CASRRTQPPYEQYF.

The chain combines TRBV19 with TRBJ1-2; TRBD1 agrees at 8 bases. The germline gives CDR1 LNHDA, CDR2 SQIVND (reference sequence). CDR3 length equals 15 residues. V lost 3 bases and J lost 3; bases outside the gene matches: 6. The CDR3 DNA reads TGTGCCAGTAGTATTCAAGGGACAGGTTACTATGGCTACACCTTC. It is translated as CASSIQGTGYYGYTF.

The chain recombines TRBV5-4 with TRBJ2-1, with a possible D match to TRBD2 (6 bases). CDR3 length equals 15 residues. Looked up from germline, CDR1 is SGHNT and CDR2 is YYREEE (reference sequence). Deletions cut 4 bases from V and 0 bases from J, with 11 bases between. The CDR3, as DNA: TGTGCCAGCAGCCTGGACGGGAGCTCCTACAATGAGCAGTTCTTC. As protein: CASSLDGSSYNEQFF.

This chain links TRBV5-4 with TRBJ2-1; 8 positions agree with TRBD1. The germline V gene encodes CDR1 SGHNT and CDR2 YYREEE (reference sequence). CDR3 length: 15 amino acids. After removal of 4 bases from V and 2 bases from J, the junction contained 5 bases not matched to a gene. The CDR3 sequence is CASSKTGEAYNEQFF. The CDR3 nucleotides are TGTGCCAGCAGCAAGACAGGGGAGGCCTACAATGAGCAGTTCTTC.

This clone was detected once. The rearrangement joins TRBV11-2 to TRBJ1-2, with D possibly TRBD1 on 6 matching bases. Germline V gene data show CDR1 as SGHAT and CDR2 as FQNNGV. V lost 4 bases and J lost 12, with 21 bases in between. This CDR3 is 14 amino acids long. CDR3 nucleotides: TGTGCCAGCAGCTCCCCAGGAGAAGGGGGGAGGAACACCTTC. Protein product: CASSSPGEGGRNTF.

This chain joins TRBV2 and TRBJ1-6; D is possibly TRBD1 (6 bases). CDR3 length: 14 residues. V was shortened by 7 bases and J by 11 bases, with 18 bases between the two germline ends. Per the germline V gene, CDR1 is SNHLY and CDR2 is FYNNEI. The CDR3 region is CASTPRGQLAPLHF. The CDR3 DNA reads as TGTGCCAGCACCCCCCGGGGGCAACTAGCACCCCTCCACTTT.

V is TRBV15 and J is TRBJ2-5; 7 nucleotides match TRBD2. The CDR3 totals 16 residues. Germline CDR1 LNHNV, CDR2 YYDKDF (reference sequence). The J segment lost 4 bases and the V segment lost 2 bases, leaving 10 bases of the junction unmatched. CDR3 region: CATSRRASGPLETQYF. Here the CDR3 DNA reads TGTGCCACCAGCAGACGAGCTAGCGGCCCCTTAGAGACCCAGTACTTC.

The genes are TRBV6-5 and TRBJ1-1, with 8 bases matching TRBD1. The CDR3 has 12 residues. J lost 3 bases, V lost 8 bases, and 2 bases had no gene match. Germline V gene data show CDR1 as MNHEY and CDR2 as SVGAGI. The CDR3 loop is CASADRDTEAFF. The CDR3 nucleotides read TGTGCCAGCGCGGACAGGGACACTGAAGCTTTCTTT.

The chain links TRBV11-2 to TRBJ2-7; TRBD2 aligns across 11 bases. The CDR3 spans 16 residues. CDR1 and CDR2 from the germline V gene are SGHAT and FQNNGV. Trimming removed 3 bases from V and 4 bases from J; junction bases left unmatched: 8. The CDR3 region has the DNA TGTGCCAGCAGCTTGAGGAGGCTAGCGGGGGGATACGAGCAGTACTTC. Translating it yields CASSLRRLAGGYEQYF.

V usage is TRBV5-4 and J usage is TRBJ2-2; maybe TRBD2 (5 bases). The V and J ends lost 0 bases and 2 bases respectively, with 14 bases between them. This CDR3 has 17 residues. The germline CDR1 and CDR2 sequences are SGHNT and YYREEE (reference sequence). CDR3 in DNA: TGTGCCAGCAGCTTGGGAGGGCTAGCCATAAACACCGGGGAGCTGTTTTTT. This encodes CASSLGGLAINTGELFF.

V usage is TRBV7-8 and J usage is TRBJ2-7; D gene ambiguous. Germline assignment: CDR1 SGHVS and CDR2 FQNEAQ. The CDR3 sequence is 11 residues long. V lost 5 bases and J 3 bases, leaving 5 bases between the germline ends. The CDR3 DNA sequence: TGTGCCAGCAGCGCTAGCTACGAGCAGTACTTC. This encodes CASSASYEQYF.